This is a list of T cell receptor beta chains from one sample in a study of regulatory T cells in long-lasting Graves disease. TCRdb re-analysed the multiplex PCR reads in MiXCR, keeping a single row per CDR3 protein. This table has 560,000 or so distinct CDR3 sequences, about 16% appearing once. Another study also made use of these data, one on T cells in Graves' hyperthyroidism and ophthalmopathy.

Sample: peripheral blood mononuclear cells (PBMCs), taken at new diagnosis, from a patient treated with antithyroid drugs. Receptor source: a man aged 18 to 35 with Graves disease. The CDR3 runs from the conserved cysteine through the conserved F or W. D genes are given only for firm matches. Expanded clones get a size class; other rows say once, few or many, or leave the size out.

clone size	J gene	D gene	V gene	CDR3 protein	CDR3 DNA
many	TRBJ1-2	TRBD1	TRBV18	CASSPRTGGGDGYTF	TGTGCCAGCTCACCCAGGACAGGGGGTGGCGATGGCTACACCTTC
-	TRBJ1-2	TRBD1	TRBV4-1	CASSQDVVQGVTNYGYTF	TGCGCCAGCAGCCAAGACGTGGTACAGGGGGTGACTAACTATGGCTACACCTTC
few	TRBJ1-3	-	TRBV6-1	CASSGREGGNTIYF	TGTGCCAGCAGCGGACGGGAGGGTGGAAACACCATATATTTT
few	TRBJ1-6	-	TRBV18	CASSPGDLTLVPLHF	TGTGCCAGCTCACCAGGGGACCTCACCCTCGTACCCCTCCACTTT
many	TRBJ2-7	-	TRBV3-1	CASSQDRSSYEQYF	TGTGCCAGCAGCCAAGACAGGTCCTCCTACGAGCAGTACTTC
many	TRBJ2-2	-	TRBV20-1	CSASARELSNTGELFF	TGCAGTGCTAGTGCCAGGGAGTTATCGAACACCGGGGAGCTGTTTTTT
few	TRBJ2-7	-	TRBV6-5	CASSYVGSGYEQYF	TGTGCCAGCAGTTACGTAGGGTCAGGCTACGAGCAGTACTTC
few	TRBJ1-6	-	TRBV7-3	CASSSARNSPLHF	TGTGCCAGCAGCTCCGCCCGTAATTCACCCCTCCACTTT
few	TRBJ2-5	-	TRBV11-2	CASSKIGRPQETQYF	TGTGCCAGCAGCAAAATCGGACGCCCCCAAGAGACCCAGTACTTC
many	TRBJ1-4	-	TRBV2	CASSVLEKLFF	TGTGCCAGCAGTGTTCTTGAAAAACTGTTTTTT
-	TRBJ2-2	TRBD2	TRBV3-1	CASSQVYASGREETGELFF	TGTGCCAGCAGCCAAGTATACGCTAGCGGGAGAGAGGAAACCGGGGAGCTGTTTTTT
-	TRBJ1-3	-	TRBV12-3/TRBV12-4	CASSPTGPLGNTIYF	TGTGCCAGCAGTCCGACAGGTCCTCTTGGGAACACCATATATTTT
few	TRBJ2-7	TRBD2	TRBV29-1	CSTRTGTSLIYEQYF	TGCAGCACACGAACCGGGACTAGCTTAATCTACGAGCAGTACTTC
-	TRBJ2-3	-	TRBV5-1	CASSLVAGQITDTQYF	TGCGCCAGCAGCTTGGTGGCTGGACAGATCACAGATACGCAGTATTTT
few	TRBJ1-5	TRBD1	TRBV29-1	CSERDRVFDQPQHF	TGCAGCGAGCGGGACAGGGTTTTTGATCAGCCCCAGCATTTT
many	TRBJ1-4	-	TRBV27	CASSFSPNPSEKLFF	TGTGCCAGCAGTTTCTCCCCGAACCCTAGCGAAAAACTGTTTTTT
many	TRBJ2-7	-	TRBV7-8	CASSLVSRQIFYEQYF	TGTGCCAGCAGCTTAGTATCGCGACAAATTTTCTACGAGCAGTACTTC
many	TRBJ2-1	TRBD2	TRBV29-1	CSVVLWTSGDNEQFF	TGCAGCGTCGTGCTCTGGACTAGCGGCGACAATGAGCAGTTCTTC
many	TRBJ2-3	-	TRBV24-1	CATSDFGDLDTQYF	TGTGCCACCAGTGATTTTGGGGACCTAGATACGCAGTATTTT
many	TRBJ2-3	-	TRBV6-1	CASSDPTGRLGSLTDTQYF	TGTGCCAGCAGTGACCCGACTGGACGACTAGGCAGTTTGACAGATACGCAGTATTTT
many	TRBJ2-1	TRBD2	TRBV12-3/TRBV12-4	CASSLRGLAGDEQFF	TGTGCCAGCAGTTTACGGGGACTAGCAGGGGATGAGCAGTTCTTC
few	TRBJ2-7	-	TRBV4-1	CASSQDIFSEQYF	TGCGCCAGCAGCCAAGACATCTTTAGCGAGCAGTACTTC
many	TRBJ2-1	-	TRBV3-1	CASSQERVAQFF	TGTGCCAGCAGCCAGGAAAGGGTTGCGCAGTTCTTC
-	TRBJ1-1	-	TRBV5-1	CASSWAPKGGTEAFF	TGCGCCAGCAGCTGGGCCCCCAAGGGAGGCACTGAAGCTTTCTTT
-	TRBJ2-1	TRBD2	TRBV3-1	CASSQTGLADGNEQFF	TGTGCCAGCAGCCAGACCGGGCTAGCGGATGGGAATGAGCAGTTCTTC
many	TRBJ2-1	-	TRBV18	CASSPPGPSSYNEQFF	TGTGCCAGCTCACCACCCGGGCCGAGCTCCTACAATGAGCAGTTCTTC
many	TRBJ1-2	TRBD1	TRBV2	CASTGTGGLHGYTF	TGTGCCAGCACCGGGACAGGGGGGCTACATGGCTACACCTTC
-	TRBJ2-7	TRBD2	TRBV7-9	CASSPRGLAGSYEQYF	TGTGCCAGCAGCCCTCGAGGTCTAGCGGGGTCCTACGAGCAGTACTTC
few	TRBJ2-4	TRBD2	TRBV28	CASSLSAVGTGLAGGLYIQYF	TGTGCCAGCAGTTTATCCGCCGTGGGGACGGGACTAGCGGGAGGTCTGTACATTCAGTACTTC
-	TRBJ2-3	TRBD2	TRBV7-9	CASSLPGLATTDTQYF	TGTGCCAGCAGCTTACCGGGACTAGCGACCACAGATACGCAGTATTTT
many	TRBJ1-5	TRBD1	TRBV27	CASSPFDRTGNQPQHF	TGTGCCAGCAGCCCCTTTGACAGGACAGGGAATCAGCCCCAGCATTTT
few	TRBJ1-1	-	TRBV28	CASSPIMWGRGTEAFF	TGTGCCAGCAGCCCTATAATGTGGGGGCGCGGGACTGAAGCTTTCTTT
few	TRBJ2-2	-	TRBV20-1	CSARPEGGELFF	TGCAGTGCTAGACCTGAGGGCGGGGAGCTGTTTTTT
many	TRBJ1-4	TRBD1	TRBV30	CAWTAGGYSEKLFF	TGTGCCTGGACGGCAGGGGGTTACTCGGAAAAACTGTTTTTT
many	TRBJ2-1	-	TRBV7-8	CASSSPGYNEQFF	TGTGCCAGCAGCTCACCGGGATACAATGAGCAGTTCTTC
many	TRBJ1-4	-	TRBV12-3/TRBV12-4	CASSPQRGRGLFF	TGTGCCAGCAGTCCCCAACGTGGCCGGGGTCTGTTTTTT
many	TRBJ1-1	TRBD1	TRBV30	CAWKGTGRTEAFF	TGTGCCTGGAAAGGGACAGGGCGTACTGAAGCTTTCTTT
few	TRBJ1-1	-	TRBV19	CASRIVVNTEAFF	TGTGCCAGTAGGATAGTTGTGAACACTGAAGCTTTCTTT
few	TRBJ2-5	-	TRBV3-1	CASSQDGVVGETQYF	TGTGCCAGCAGCCAAGACGGGGTAGTTGGGGAGACCCAGTACTTC
many	TRBJ1-2	-	TRBV15	CATSRDSYGYTF	TGTGCCACCAGCAGAGATAGCTATGGCTACACCTTC
-	TRBJ2-7	TRBD2	TRBV3-1	CASSYARGAGGFHEQYF	TGTGCCAGCAGCTACGCTCGGGGCGCGGGAGGGTTCCACGAGCAGTACTTC